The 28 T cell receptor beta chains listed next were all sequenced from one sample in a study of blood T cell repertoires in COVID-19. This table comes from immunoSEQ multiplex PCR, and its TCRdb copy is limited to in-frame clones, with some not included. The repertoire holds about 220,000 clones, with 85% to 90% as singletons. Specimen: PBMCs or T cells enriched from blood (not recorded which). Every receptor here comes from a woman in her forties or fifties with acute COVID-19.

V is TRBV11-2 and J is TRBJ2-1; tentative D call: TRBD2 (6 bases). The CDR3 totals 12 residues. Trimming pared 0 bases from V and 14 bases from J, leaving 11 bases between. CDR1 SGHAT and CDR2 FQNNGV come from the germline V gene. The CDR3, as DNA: TGTGCCAGCAGCTTAGATTTAGGACTAAAGTTCTTC. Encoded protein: CASSLDLGLKFF.

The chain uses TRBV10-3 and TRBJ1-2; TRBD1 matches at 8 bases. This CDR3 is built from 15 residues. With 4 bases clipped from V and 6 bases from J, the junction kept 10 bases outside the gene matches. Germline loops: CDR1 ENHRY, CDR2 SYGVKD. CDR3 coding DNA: TGTGCCATCAGTGGCCCCGGACAGGGAGCAAATGGCTACACCTTC. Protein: CAISGPGQGANGYTF.

CDR3 nucleotides: TGTGCCAGCAAGTGGGAGGGGGGCACTGAAGCTTTCTTT. Protein product: CASKWEGGTEAFF. The chain couples TRBV7-9 to TRBJ1-1; a possible D gene is TRBD1 (6 bases). V was clipped by 7 bases and J by 4 bases, with 13 bases between them. The CDR3 runs to 13 residues. Per the germline V gene, CDR1 is SEHNR and CDR2 is FQNEAQ (reference sequence).

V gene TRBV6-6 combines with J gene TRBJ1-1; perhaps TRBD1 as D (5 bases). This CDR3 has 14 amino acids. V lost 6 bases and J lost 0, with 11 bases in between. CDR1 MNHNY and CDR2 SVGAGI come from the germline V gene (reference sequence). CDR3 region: CASRSGGVNTEAFF. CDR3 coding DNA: TGTGCCAGCAGGTCGGGAGGGGTGAACACTGAAGCTTTCTTT.

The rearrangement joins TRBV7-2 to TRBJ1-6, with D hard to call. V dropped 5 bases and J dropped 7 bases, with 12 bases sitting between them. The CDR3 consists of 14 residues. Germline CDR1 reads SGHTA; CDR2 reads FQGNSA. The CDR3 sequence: CASSPPPGNSPLHF. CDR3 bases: TGTGCCAGCAGCCCCCCCCCGGGGAATTCACCCCTCCACTTT. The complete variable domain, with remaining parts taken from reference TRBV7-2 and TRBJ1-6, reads GAGVSQSPSNKVTEKGKDVELRCDPISGHTALYWYRQSLGQGLEFLIYFQGNSAPDKSGLPSDRFSAERTGGSVSTLTIQRTQQEDSAVYLCASSPPPGNSPLHFGNGTRLTVT.

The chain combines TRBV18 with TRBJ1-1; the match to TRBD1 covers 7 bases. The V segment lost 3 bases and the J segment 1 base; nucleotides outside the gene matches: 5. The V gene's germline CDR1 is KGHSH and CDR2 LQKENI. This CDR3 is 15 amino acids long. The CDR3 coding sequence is TGTGCCAGCTCACCGGCCGGGACAGAGAACACTGAAGCTTTCTTT. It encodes CASSPAGTENTEAFF.

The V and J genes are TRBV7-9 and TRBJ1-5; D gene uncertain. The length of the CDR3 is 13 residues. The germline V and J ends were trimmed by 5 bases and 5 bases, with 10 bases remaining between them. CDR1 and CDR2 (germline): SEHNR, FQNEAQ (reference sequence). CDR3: CASSIYGDQPQHF. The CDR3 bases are TGTGCCAGCAGCATTTACGGGGATCAGCCCCAGCATTTT.

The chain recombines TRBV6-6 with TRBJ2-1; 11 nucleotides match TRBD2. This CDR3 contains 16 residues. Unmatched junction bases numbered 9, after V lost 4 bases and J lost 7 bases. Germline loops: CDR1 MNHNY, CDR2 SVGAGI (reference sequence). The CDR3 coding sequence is TGTGCCAGCAGTTTCAGAGGGAGGACTAGCGGGAATGAGCAGTTCTTC. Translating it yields CASSFRGRTSGNEQFF.

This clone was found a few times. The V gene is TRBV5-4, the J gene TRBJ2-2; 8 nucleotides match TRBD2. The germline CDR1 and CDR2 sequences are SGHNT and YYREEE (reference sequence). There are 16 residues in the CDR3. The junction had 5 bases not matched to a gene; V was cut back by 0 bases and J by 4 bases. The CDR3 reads CASSLGAGGITGELFF. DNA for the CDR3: TGTGCCAGCAGCTTGGGCGCGGGAGGTATCACCGGGGAGCTGTTTTTT.

In DNA form, the CDR3 reads TGTGCCAGCAGCCAAGTTGGACAGAGCACAGATACGCAGTATTTT. It is translated as CASSQVGQSTDTQYF. The rearrangement uses TRBV3-1 (or the pseudogene TRBV3-2) and TRBJ2-3, with a possible D match to TRBD1 (6 bases). This CDR3 region has 15 residues. The V end was cut by 1 base, the J end by 0 bases, with 8 bases between. The germline gives CDR1 LGHDT, CDR2 YNNKEL (reference sequence).

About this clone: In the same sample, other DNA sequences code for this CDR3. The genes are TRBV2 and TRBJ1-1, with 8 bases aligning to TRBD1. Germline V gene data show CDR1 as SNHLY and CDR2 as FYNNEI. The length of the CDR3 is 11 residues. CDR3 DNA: TGTGCGAGACAGGGGAGTACTGAAGCTTTCTTT. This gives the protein CARQGSTEAFF.

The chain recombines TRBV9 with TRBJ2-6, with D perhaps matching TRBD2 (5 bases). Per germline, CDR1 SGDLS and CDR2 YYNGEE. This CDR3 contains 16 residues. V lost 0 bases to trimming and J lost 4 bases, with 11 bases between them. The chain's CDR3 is CASSVGRGLGANVLTF. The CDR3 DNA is TGTGCCAGCAGCGTAGGTCGAGGGCTCGGGGCCAACGTCCTGACTTTC.

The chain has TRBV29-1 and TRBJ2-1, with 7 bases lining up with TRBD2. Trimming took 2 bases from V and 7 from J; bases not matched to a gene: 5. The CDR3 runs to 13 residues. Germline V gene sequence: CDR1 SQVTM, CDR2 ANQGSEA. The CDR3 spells CSVEWGGSNEQFF. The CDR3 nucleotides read TGCAGCGTTGAATGGGGGGGTAGTAATGAGCAGTTCTTC.

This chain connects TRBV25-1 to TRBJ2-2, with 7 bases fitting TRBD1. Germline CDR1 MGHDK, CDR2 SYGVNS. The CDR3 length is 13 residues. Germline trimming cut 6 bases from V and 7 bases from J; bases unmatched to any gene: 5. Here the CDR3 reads CASRRGLIGELFF. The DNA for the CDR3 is TGTGCCAGCAGGAGGGGGCTAATCGGGGAGCTGTTTTTT.

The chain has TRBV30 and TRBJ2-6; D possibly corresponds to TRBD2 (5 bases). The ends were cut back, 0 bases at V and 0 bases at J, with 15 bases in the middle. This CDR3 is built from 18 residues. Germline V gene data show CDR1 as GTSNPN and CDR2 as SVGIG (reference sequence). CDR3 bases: TGTGCCTGGAGTGTACAACTAGGATCCAGCTCTGGGGCCAACGTCCTGACTTTC. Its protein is CAWSVQLGSSSGANVLTF.

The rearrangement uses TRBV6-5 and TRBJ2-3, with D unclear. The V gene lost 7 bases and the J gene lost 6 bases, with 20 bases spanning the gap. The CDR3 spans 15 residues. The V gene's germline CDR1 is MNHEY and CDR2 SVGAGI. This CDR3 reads CASIRRSVLWDTQYF. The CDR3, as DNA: TGTGCCAGCATTAGGCGGAGCGTTCTGTGGGATACGCAGTATTTT.

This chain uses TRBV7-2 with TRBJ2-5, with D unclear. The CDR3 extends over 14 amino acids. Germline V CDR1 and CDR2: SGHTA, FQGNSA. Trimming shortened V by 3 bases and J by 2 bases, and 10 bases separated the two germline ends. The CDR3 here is CASSFTVNQETQYF. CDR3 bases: TGTGCCAGCAGCTTTACAGTGAATCAAGAGACCCAGTACTTC.

The CDR3 protein is CASSYADRWNGYTF. DNA of the CDR3: TGTGCCAGCAGTTACGCGGACAGGTGGAATGGCTACACCTTC. The rearrangement joins TRBV6-2 or TRBV6-3 to TRBJ1-2; TRBD1 matches at 7 bases. This CDR3 is built from 14 residues. The germline V gene has CDR1 MNHEY and CDR2 SVGEGT. V trimming: 2 bases; J trimming: 6 bases; junction bases outside the gene matches: 6.

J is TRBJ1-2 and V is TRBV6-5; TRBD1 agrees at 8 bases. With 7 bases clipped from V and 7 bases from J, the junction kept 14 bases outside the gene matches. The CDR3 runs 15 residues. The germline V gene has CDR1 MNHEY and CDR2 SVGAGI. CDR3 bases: TGTGCCAGCACCCTTGGGGACAGGCTTCTTGGTGGCTACACCTTC. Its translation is CASTLGDRLLGGYTF.

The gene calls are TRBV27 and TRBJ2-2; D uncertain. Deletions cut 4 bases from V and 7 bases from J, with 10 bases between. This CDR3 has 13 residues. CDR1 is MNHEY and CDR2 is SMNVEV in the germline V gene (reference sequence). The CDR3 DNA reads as TGTGCCAGCAGTTCGCACACCCGCGGGGAGCTGTTTTTT. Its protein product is CASSSHTRGELFF.

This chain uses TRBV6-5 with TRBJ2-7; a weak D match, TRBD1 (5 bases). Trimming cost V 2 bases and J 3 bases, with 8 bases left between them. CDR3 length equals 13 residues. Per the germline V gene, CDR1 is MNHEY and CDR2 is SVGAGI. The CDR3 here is CASSYRQYYEQYF. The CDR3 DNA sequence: TGTGCCAGCAGTTACCGACAGTACTACGAGCAGTACTTC.

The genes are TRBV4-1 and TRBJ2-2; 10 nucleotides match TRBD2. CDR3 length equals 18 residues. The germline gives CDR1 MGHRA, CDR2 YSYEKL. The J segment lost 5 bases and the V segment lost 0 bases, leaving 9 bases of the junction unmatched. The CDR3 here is CASSQDLELAGYTGELFF. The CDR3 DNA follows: TGCGCCAGCAGCCAAGATCTGGAACTAGCGGGATATACCGGGGAGCTGTTTTTT.

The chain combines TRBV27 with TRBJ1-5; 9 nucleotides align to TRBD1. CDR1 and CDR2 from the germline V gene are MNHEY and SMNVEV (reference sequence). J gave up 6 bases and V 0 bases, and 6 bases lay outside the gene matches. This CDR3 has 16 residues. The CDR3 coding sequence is TGTGCCAGCAGTTTATCGGGACAGGGTATTAGTCAGCCCCAGCATTTT. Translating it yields CASSLSGQGISQPQHF.

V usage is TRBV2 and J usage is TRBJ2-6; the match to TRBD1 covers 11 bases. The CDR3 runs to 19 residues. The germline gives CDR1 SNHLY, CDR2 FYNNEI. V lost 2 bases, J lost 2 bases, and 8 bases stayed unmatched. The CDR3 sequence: CASSEQGGQGATGANVLTF. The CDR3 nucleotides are TGTGCCAGCAGTGAACAGGGAGGACAGGGGGCGACTGGGGCCAACGTCCTGACTTTC.

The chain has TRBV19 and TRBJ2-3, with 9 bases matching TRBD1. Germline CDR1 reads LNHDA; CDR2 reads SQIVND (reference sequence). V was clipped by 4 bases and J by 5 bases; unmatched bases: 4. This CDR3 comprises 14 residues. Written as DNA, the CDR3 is TGTGCCAGTAGTACGGGGACAGGGATAGATACGCAGTATTTT. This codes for CASSTGTGIDTQYF.

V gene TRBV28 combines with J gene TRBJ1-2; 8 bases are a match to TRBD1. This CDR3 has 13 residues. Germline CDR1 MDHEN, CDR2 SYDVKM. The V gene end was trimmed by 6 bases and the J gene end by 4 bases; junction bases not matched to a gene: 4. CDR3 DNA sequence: TGTGCCAGCAGGACAGGGGCTGGCTATGGCTACACCTTC. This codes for CASRTGAGYGYTF.

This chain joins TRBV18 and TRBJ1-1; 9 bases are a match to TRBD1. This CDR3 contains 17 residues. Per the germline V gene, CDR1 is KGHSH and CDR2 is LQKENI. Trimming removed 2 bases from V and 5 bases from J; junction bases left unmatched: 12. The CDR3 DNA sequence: TGTGCCAGCTCACCAACGGGACAGGGTCGGGCCCGAACTGAAGCTTTCTTT. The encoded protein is CASSPTGQGRARTEAFF.

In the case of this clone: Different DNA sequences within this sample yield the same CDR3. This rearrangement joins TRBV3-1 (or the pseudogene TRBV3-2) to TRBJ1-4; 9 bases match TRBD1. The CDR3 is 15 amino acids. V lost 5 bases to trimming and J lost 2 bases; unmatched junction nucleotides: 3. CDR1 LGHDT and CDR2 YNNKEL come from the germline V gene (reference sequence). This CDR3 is CASSLQGATNEKLFF. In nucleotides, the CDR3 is TGTGCCAGCAGCTTACAGGGGGCTACTAATGAAAAACTGTTTTTT.